The subject of this entry is one TCR beta chain. Its matching antigen is unknown. The entry originates in a study of T cell repertoires in cytomegalovirus infection. Background on the study: Newly reported HLA-C-restricted and thoroughly characterized HLA-B-restricted CMV epitopes were employed. Public TCR beta signature analysis indicated the presence of both CMV infection and matching HLA type.

Using its own MiXCR run on the reads, TCRdb lists one record per CDR3 protein. The data show 250,000 to 400,000 distinct CDR3 sequences, approximately 25% seen once. Germline CDR1 is LGHDT and CDR2 is YNNKEL (reference sequence). V gave up 0 bases and J gave up 2 bases, with 10 bases separating them. The CDR3 contains 15 residues. Study-wide findings and caveats: HLA-C-restricted CMV-specific TCR beta clonotypes prevailed in the ex vivo response.

The sequence was collected from a human donor in good health (CMV status not recorded). Some clones in this sample may be carry-over from other donors' samples. The chain has TRBV3-1 and TRBJ2-5, with D perhaps TRBD1 (6 bases). Specimen: cultured PBMCs, collected from culture after CMV antigen stimulation. The CDR3 DNA reads as TGTGCCAGCAGCCAAGATAAGGGGGTTCAAGAGACCCAGTACTTC. Its translation is CASSQDKGVQETQYF.